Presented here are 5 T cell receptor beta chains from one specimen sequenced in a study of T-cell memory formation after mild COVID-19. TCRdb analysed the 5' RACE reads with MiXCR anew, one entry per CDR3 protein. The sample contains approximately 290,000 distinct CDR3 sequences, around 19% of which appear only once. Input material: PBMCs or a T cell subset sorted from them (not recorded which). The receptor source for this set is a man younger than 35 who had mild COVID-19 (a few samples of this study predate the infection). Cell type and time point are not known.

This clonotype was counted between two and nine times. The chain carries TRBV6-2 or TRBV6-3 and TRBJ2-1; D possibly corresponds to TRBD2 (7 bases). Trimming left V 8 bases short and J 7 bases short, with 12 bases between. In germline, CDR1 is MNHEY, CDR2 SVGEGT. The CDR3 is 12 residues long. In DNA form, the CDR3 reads TGTGCCAGCGGGGGGGCCAGGAATGAGCAGTTCTTC. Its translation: CASGGARNEQFF.

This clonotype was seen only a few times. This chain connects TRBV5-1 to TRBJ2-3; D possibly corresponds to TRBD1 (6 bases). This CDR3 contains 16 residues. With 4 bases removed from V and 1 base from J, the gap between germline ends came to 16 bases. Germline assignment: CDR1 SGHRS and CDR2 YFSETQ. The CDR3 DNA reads TGCGCCAGCAGCCTCTATGGACAGCTCGGCACAGATACGCAGTATTTT. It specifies CASSLYGQLGTDTQYF. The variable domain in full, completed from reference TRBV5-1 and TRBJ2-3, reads KAGVTQTPRYLIKTRGQQVTLSCSPISGHRSVSWYQQTPGQGLQFLFEYFSETQRNKGNFPGRFSGRQFSNSRSEMNVSTLELGDSALYLCASSLYGQLGTDTQYFGPGTRLTVL.

The CDR3 DNA is TGTGCCAGCAGCTCGGGAGGATTTGAGACCCAGTACTTC. Protein sequence: CASSSGGFETQYF. This sequence joins TRBV7-2 and TRBJ2-5, with 7 bases that match TRBD2. The junction had 4 bases not matched to a gene; V was cut back by 4 bases and J by 5 bases. The CDR3 length is 13 residues. CDR1 is SGHTA and CDR2 is FQGNSA in the germline V gene.

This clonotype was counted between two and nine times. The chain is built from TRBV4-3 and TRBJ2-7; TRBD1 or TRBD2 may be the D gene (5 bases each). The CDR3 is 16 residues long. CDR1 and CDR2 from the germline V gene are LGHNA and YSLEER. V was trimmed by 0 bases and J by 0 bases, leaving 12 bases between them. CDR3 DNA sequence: TGCGCCAGCAGCCAAGAGGGCCGGGACCACTCCTACGAGCAGTACTTC. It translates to CASSQEGRDHSYEQYF.

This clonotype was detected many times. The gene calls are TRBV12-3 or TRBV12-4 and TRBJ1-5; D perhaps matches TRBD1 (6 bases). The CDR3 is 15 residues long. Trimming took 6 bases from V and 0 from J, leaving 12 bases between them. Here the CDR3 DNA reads TGTGCCAGCAGATCAGGGGTCTATAGCAATCAGCCCCAGCATTTT. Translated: CASRSGVYSNQPQHF.